This passage covers 28 T cell receptor beta chains from one sample sequenced in a study of shared clonotypes between healthy human individuals. Measured with immunoSEQ multiplex PCR; TCRdb has only the in-frame clones, and not every one. There are approximately 1.9 million clones in the sample; 93% occur only once, and around 1.7% lies in the top ten. Terminally differentiated effector memory CD45RA+ cells were left out of the naive CD8 fraction, which was CD45RO-negative and positively selected for CCR7. Sequenced material: naive CD8+ T cells from PBMCs. Every receptor here comes from a young man in good health. Some clones in this sample may be carry-over from other donors' samples.

J is TRBJ2-3 and V is TRBV7-3; 11 bases match TRBD2. Germline V gene sequence: CDR1 SGHTA, CDR2 FQGTGA. V shed 5 bases and J 2 bases; nucleotides not matched to a gene: 6. This CDR3 comprises 16 residues. The CDR3: CASSPRLAGPTDTQYF. CDR3 coding DNA: TGTGCCAGCAGCCCTCGACTAGCGGGACCCACAGATACGCAGTATTTT. The full variable domain, rest sourced from reference TRBV7-3 and TRBJ2-3, is GAGVSQTPSNKVTEKGKYVELRCDPISGHTALYWYRQSLGQGPEFLIYFQGTGAADDSGLPNDRFFAVRPEGSVSTLKIQRTERGDSAVYLCASSPRLAGPTDTQYFGPGTRLTVL.

V usage is TRBV27 and J usage is TRBJ2-5, with D perhaps matching TRBD1 or TRBD2 (7 bases each). CDR1 and CDR2 (germline): MNHEY, SMNVEV (reference sequence). V was clipped by 2 bases and J by 5 bases, with 24 bases between them. The CDR3 runs 18 residues. The CDR3 DNA follows: TGTGCCAGCAGTTTAATAGGGGGCGCGGGGGCGGCTCTGGAGACCCAGTACTTC. As protein: CASSLIGGAGAALETQYF.

This chain joins TRBV13 and TRBJ2-5; tentatively, D is TRBD1 (6 bases). Germline V gene sequence: CDR1 PRHDT, CDR2 FYEKMQ (reference sequence). CDR3 length: 14 residues. V was clipped by 5 bases and J by 5 bases, with 15 bases between them. The CDR3 DNA reads as TGTGCCAGCAGCCCCGGCAGGGGAAGGGAGACCCAGTACTTC. Its protein product is CASSPGRGRETQYF.

The chain has TRBV28 and TRBJ1-5; D possibly corresponds to TRBD1 (5 bases). This CDR3 is 13 amino acids long. V lost 5 bases, J lost 4 bases, and 9 bases lay in between. Germline V gene lookup returns CDR1 MDHEN and CDR2 SYDVKM. The CDR3 here is CASSRQLNQPQHF. The CDR3 DNA sequence: TGTGCCAGCAGTAGACAGCTAAATCAGCCCCAGCATTTT.

Turning to this clone: The same CDR3 can be traced to other DNA sequences in this sample. The chain combines TRBV5-1 with TRBJ2-7, with D possibly matching TRBD1 (6 bases). Trimming pared 0 bases from V and 2 bases from J, leaving 9 bases between. The CDR3 runs 14 residues. Germline V CDR1 and CDR2: SGHRS, YFSETQ. The CDR3 DNA reads as TGCGCCAGCAGCTTGGGATCAGGGGCCTACGAGCAGTACTTC. Residues: CASSLGSGAYEQYF.

The table lists this clone with a count of one. V and J are TRBV2 and TRBJ2-3; 7 nucleotides match TRBD1. Germline V CDR1 and CDR2: SNHLY, FYNNEI. There are 15 residues in the CDR3. With V trimmed by 8 bases and J by 2 bases, 10 bases remained unmatched. The DNA of the CDR3 is TGTGCCAGCGTGTTAACAGGGGCCCCCACAGATACGCAGTATTTT. Its translation: CASVLTGAPTDTQYF. The complete variable domain, with remaining parts taken from reference TRBV2 and TRBJ2-3, reads EPEVTQTPSHQVTQMGQEVILRCVPISNHLYFYWYRQILGQKVEFLVSFYNNEISEKSEIFDDQFSVERPDGSNFTLKIRSTKLEDSAMYFCASVLTGAPTDTQYFGPGTRLTVL.

The rearrangement joins TRBV28 to TRBJ2-1; TRBD2 matches at 7 bases. The CDR3 extends over 12 amino acids. Germline values: CDR1 MDHEN, CDR2 SYDVKM. Trimming cost V 6 bases and J 5 bases; bases outside gene matches: 1. The CDR3 bases are TGTGCCAGCAGCCGGGGGGACAATGAGCAGTTCTTC. As protein: CASSRGDNEQFF. Looking up the rest from reference TRBV28 and TRBJ2-1 gives the full variable domain: DVKVTQSSRYLVKRTGEKVFLECVQDMDHENMFWYRQDPGLGLRLIYFSYDVKMKEKGDIPEGYSVSREKKERFSLILESASTNQTSMYLCASSRGDNEQFFGPGTRLTVL.

The gene calls are TRBV10-3 and TRBJ2-3, with 7 bases matching TRBD2. V shed 3 bases, J shed 2 bases, and the junction held 11 bases outside the gene matches. Germline CDR1 is ENHRY and CDR2 is SYGVKD. The CDR3 loop spans 17 amino acids. CDR3 amino acids: CAISDFGNRDYTDTQYF. The CDR3 nucleotides read TGTGCCATCAGTGACTTCGGTAACCGGGACTACACAGATACGCAGTATTTT.

V and J are TRBV19 and TRBJ1-5; D is unclear. V was cut by 5 bases and J by 1 base, with 12 bases left in between. Germline V gene lookup returns CDR1 LNHDA and CDR2 SQIVND (reference sequence). The CDR3 is made up of 15 amino acids. The CDR3 bases are TGTGCCAGTAGTCTGATGGTGTCGAGCAATCAGCCCCAGCATTTT. Translation gives CASSLMVSSNQPQHF. The whole variable domain, filled in from reference TRBV19 and TRBJ1-5, reads DGGITQSPKYLFRKEGQNVTLSCEQNLNHDAMYWYRQDPGQGLRLIYYSQIVNDFQKGDIAEGYSVSREKKESFPLTVTSAQKNPTAFYLCASSLMVSSNQPQHFGDGTRLSIL.

Here the CDR3 reads CASSIGRLPDEKLFF. CDR3 bases: TGTGCCAGCAGCATTGGACGGCTACCAGACGAAAAACTGTTTTTT. The V and J genes are TRBV7-9 and TRBJ1-4; no definite D call. Germline CDR1 SEHNR, CDR2 FQNEAQ (reference sequence). The CDR3 has 15 amino acids. The germline V and J ends were trimmed by 5 bases and 8 bases, with 18 bases remaining between them.

The V and J genes are TRBV27 and TRBJ1-2, with D maybe TRBD1 (6 bases). CDR1 is MNHEY, CDR2 SMNVEV, per germline (reference sequence). CDR3 length equals 13 residues. With 6 bases removed from V and 2 bases from J, the gap between germline ends came to 10 bases. As DNA, the CDR3 is TGTGCCAGCAGCGGGGGCCCAAACTATGGCTACACCTTC. It translates to CASSGGPNYGYTF.

This clone was seen more than once but under ten times. The V call is TRBV19, the J call TRBJ1-5; TRBD1 is a possible D gene (6 bases). The CDR3 length is 15 residues. V was pared by 4 bases and J by 2 bases, with 12 bases between. Germline V gene lookup returns CDR1 LNHDA and CDR2 SQIVND (reference sequence). CDR3 in amino acids: CASSNRGFRNQPQHF. The DNA of the CDR3 is TGTGCCAGTAGTAATAGGGGGTTTCGCAATCAGCCCCAGCATTTT.

This chain links TRBV6-1 with TRBJ1-5, with D possibly TRBD1 on 5 matching bases. Trimming left V 7 bases short and J 2 bases short, with 15 bases between. The CDR3 loop spans 15 amino acids. CDR1 MNHNS and CDR2 SASEGT come from the germline V gene. DNA of the CDR3: TGTGCCAGCAAGGAGGGGTTAGTTCGCAATCAGCCCCAGCATTTT. Protein product: CASKEGLVRNQPQHF.

Remarks on this clone: The sample has other DNA sequences that encode this CDR3 too. The chain has TRBV9 and TRBJ2-7; D is uncertain. Trimming took 0 bases from V and 0 from J, leaving 7 bases between them. Per the germline V gene, CDR1 is SGDLS and CDR2 is YYNGEE. This CDR3 comprises 14 residues. Written as DNA, the CDR3 is TGTGCCAGCAGCGTAGCGGCAGGCTCCTACGAGCAGTACTTC. Amino acids: CASSVAAGSYEQYF. The variable domain in full, with the rest retrieved from reference TRBV9 and TRBJ2-7, is DSGVTQTPKHLITATGQRVTLRCSPRSGDLSVYWYQQSLDQGLQFLIQYYNGEERAKGNILERFSAQQFPDLHSELNLSSLELGDSALYFCASSVAAGSYEQYFGPGTRLTVT.

The chain is built from TRBV4-3 and TRBJ2-7, with TRBD1 matching 9 bases. V gave up 4 bases and J gave up 6 bases; unmatched junction bases: 7. Per the germline V gene, CDR1 is LGHNA and CDR2 is YSLEER. CDR3 length: 14 residues. This chain's CDR3 is CASSPGDRAGEQYF. Written as DNA, the CDR3 is TGCGCCAGCAGCCCCGGGGACAGGGCAGGCGAGCAGTACTTC.

The chain joins TRBV28 to TRBJ1-2; a weak D match, TRBD1 (6 bases). The CDR3 is 16 residues long. Germline V gene data show CDR1 as MDHEN and CDR2 as SYDVKM. The germline V and J ends were trimmed by 10 bases and 8 bases, with 29 bases remaining between them. The CDR3 DNA follows: TGTGCCACCACAATGACAGGATGGAAGGACTGGGGAGGCTACACCTTC. Translating it yields CATTMTGWKDWGGYTF.

This sequence joins TRBV5-1 and TRBJ1-2; 7 bases are a match to TRBD1. CDR1 is SGHRS and CDR2 is YFSETQ in the germline V gene. The CDR3 has 16 residues. The V and J ends lost 0 bases and 2 bases, in that order; junction bases with no gene match: 7. The DNA for the CDR3 is TGCGCCAGCAGCTTGGCCAAGGGGGCCTACAACTATGGCTACACCTTC. Protein sequence: CASSLAKGAYNYGYTF. The whole variable domain, filled in from reference TRBV5-1 and TRBJ1-2, reads KAGVTQTPRYLIKTRGQQVTLSCSPISGHRSVSWYQQTPGQGLQFLFEYFSETQRNKGNFPGRFSGRQFSNSRSEMNVSTLELGDSALYLCASSLAKGAYNYGYTFGSGTRLTVV.

This chain links TRBV13 with TRBJ1-5, with 7 nucleotides matching TRBD1. V lost 8 bases, J lost 0 bases, and 4 bases stayed unmatched. The CDR3 covers 14 residues. CDR1 and CDR2 from the germline V gene are PRHDT and FYEKMQ (reference sequence). CDR3 sequence (DNA): TGTGCCAGCGAACAGGGGAATAGCAATCAGCCCCAGCATTTT. Amino acids: CASEQGNSNQPQHF.

The V gene is TRBV6-1, the J gene TRBJ2-5; D might be TRBD1 (6 bases). Germline-derived CDR1 and CDR2 are MNHNS and SASEGT. CDR3 length: 15 residues. The germline V and J ends were trimmed by 1 base and 5 bases, with 14 bases remaining between them. DNA for the CDR3: TGTGCCAGCAGTGAAGGAACAGGGTATCTGGAGACCCAGTACTTC. Encoded protein: CASSEGTGYLETQYF.

This clone was observed a few times. The rearrangement links TRBV11-2 to TRBJ1-1, with D hard to call. This CDR3 has 15 residues. CDR1 is SGHAT, CDR2 FQNNGV, per germline. Trimming stripped 1 base from V and 1 base from J, with 10 bases between. The CDR3 protein is CASSLATGWNTEAFF. The CDR3 DNA sequence: TGTGCCAGCAGCTTAGCGACGGGGTGGAACACTGAAGCTTTCTTT.

The chain combines TRBV23-1 with TRBJ1-4; possible D gene TRBD1, 6 bases. TRBV23-1 is an ORF, with its function uncertain. The CDR3 sequence is 12 residues long. V was trimmed by 2 bases and J by 14 bases, leaving 12 bases between them. CDR3 protein: CASSQKTGILFF. The DNA for the CDR3 is TGCGCCAGCAGTCAAAAAACAGGGATCCTGTTTTTT.

The genes are TRBV19 and TRBJ2-3; D is ambiguous. There are 11 residues in the CDR3. In germline, CDR1 is LNHDA, CDR2 SQIVND (reference sequence). Trimming removed 7 bases from V and 11 bases from J, with 13 bases in between. The CDR3 region is CASTKRLEQYF. The DNA for the CDR3 is TGTGCCAGTACGAAAAGGCTCGAGCAGTATTTT.

The chain is built from TRBV7-8 and TRBJ1-5; 12 bases map to TRBD1. Trimming took 3 bases from V and 5 from J; bases not matched to a gene: 2. The CDR3 covers 15 residues. Germline V CDR1 and CDR2: SGHVS, FQNEAQ. CDR3 loop: CASSLGTGGYQPQHF. For the CDR3, the DNA is TGTGCCAGCAGCTTGGGGACAGGGGGCTATCAGCCCCAGCATTTT.

With respect to this clone: This CDR3 is also generated by other DNA sequences in the sample. The CDR3 is CASSGTGAYEQYF. As DNA, the CDR3 is TGCGCCAGCAGTGGCACAGGGGCCTACGAGCAGTACTTC. The V gene is TRBV4-1, the J gene TRBJ2-7; 7 nucleotides match TRBD1. The CDR3 is 13 amino acids. The trim removed 6 bases at V and 2 bases at J, leaving 4 bases unmatched. The germline V gene encodes CDR1 MGHRA and CDR2 YSYEKL.

The chain uses TRBV7-9 and TRBJ2-5; 7 bases fit TRBD2. J gave up 4 bases and V 5 bases, and 16 bases lay outside the gene matches. Germline V CDR1 and CDR2: SEHNR, FQNEAQ (reference sequence). This CDR3 region has 17 residues. The CDR3 spells CASSPRYREALTETQYF. DNA for the CDR3: TGTGCCAGCAGCCCTAGGTACCGGGAGGCCCTAACAGAGACCCAGTACTTC. The variable domain in full, with the rest retrieved from reference TRBV7-9 and TRBJ2-5, is DTGVSQNPRHKITKRGQNVTFRCDPISEHNRLYWYRQTLGQGPEFLTYFQNEAQLEKSRLLSDRFSAERPKGSFSTLEIQRTEQGDSAMYLCASSPRYREALTETQYFGPGTRLLVL.

This sequence joins TRBV7-2 and TRBJ2-4, with D hard to call. The ends were cut back, 3 bases at V and 1 base at J, with 16 bases in the middle. The germline V gene encodes CDR1 SGHTA and CDR2 FQGNSA. CDR3 length equals 17 residues. The DNA for the CDR3 is TGTGCCAGCAGCTTTGGGTCCGGTCGTAAGGCCAAAAACATTCAGTACTTC. It yields the protein CASSFGSGRKAKNIQYF. Full variable domain (outside the CDR3, taken from reference TRBV7-2 and TRBJ2-4): GAGVSQSPSNKVTEKGKDVELRCDPISGHTALYWYRQSLGQGLEFLIYFQGNSAPDKSGLPSDRFSAERTGGSVSTLTIQRTQQEDSAVYLCASSFGSGRKAKNIQYFGAGTRLSVL.

The count of this clone is one. This specimen includes other DNA sequences encoding the same CDR3. The V gene is TRBV19, the J gene TRBJ1-2; the D is unclear. Per germline, CDR1 LNHDA and CDR2 SQIVND (reference sequence). This CDR3 is 14 amino acids long. Trimming took 1 base from V and 2 from J, leaving 8 bases between them. Written as DNA, the CDR3 is TGTGCCAGTAGTATAGCTCGGGCGAACTATGGCTACACCTTC. Protein: CASSIARANYGYTF.

The genes are TRBV6-5 and TRBJ1-2; the match to TRBD1 covers 8 bases. Germline assignment: CDR1 MNHEY and CDR2 SVGAGI. Trimming removed 5 bases from V and 2 bases from J; junction bases left unmatched: 7. CDR3 length: 15 amino acids. For the CDR3, the DNA is TGTGCCAGCAGTCCTTCCAGGACAGGGAACTATGGCTACACCTTC. It encodes CASSPSRTGNYGYTF.